These 21 T cell receptor beta chains originate from one sample sequenced in a study of glioma-infiltrating T cells. TCR alpha and beta CDR3 regions were amplified from RNA using iRepertoire nested multiplex PCR. TCRdb re-analysed the multiplex PCR reads in MiXCR, keeping a single row per CDR3 protein. The repertoire holds 150,000 to 200,000 distinct CDR3 sequences, with 32% as singletons. Sequences were obtained from glioma tissue, nonneoplastic brain tissue, or PBMCs (not recorded which). Receptors originate from a human donor with low-grade glioma or glioblastoma, undergoing nonglioma brain surgery, or in good health (not recorded which).

The table lists this clonotype with many counts. The chain links TRBV27 to TRBJ1-1, with D possibly TRBD1 on 6 matching bases. Trimming took off 5 bases at V and 5 bases at J, with 15 bases between the two ends. Germline lookup yields CDR1 MNHEY and CDR2 SMNVEV (reference sequence). The CDR3 has 14 amino acids. CDR3 amino acids: CASSQRQVLTEAFF. CDR3 bases: TGTGCCAGCAGTCAAAGACAGGTTTTAACTGAAGCTTTCTTT.

The rearrangement joins TRBV25-1 to TRBJ2-1, with 13 nucleotides matching TRBD2. Germline V gene data show CDR1 as MGHDK and CDR2 as SYGVNS. Trimming cost V 3 bases and J 8 bases; bases outside gene matches: 7. There are 16 residues in the CDR3. The CDR3 spells CASSESGTSGMDEQFF. The CDR3, as DNA: TGTGCCAGCAGTGAGTCCGGGACTAGCGGGATGGATGAGCAGTTCTTC.

As to this clonotype: This may be a read error: a much more frequent sequence differs by one nucleotide. The chain couples TRBV24-1 to TRBJ2-2, with a tentative D call TRBD2 (6 bases). The length of the CDR3 is 16 residues. Germline CDR1 reads KGHDR; CDR2 reads SFDVKD. CDR3 in DNA: TGTGCCACCAGTTATTTGCGAGGAGGGAGCACCGGGGAGCTGTTTTTT. Amino acids: CATSYLRGGSTGELFF.

This clonotype came up many times. The chain uses TRBV6-2 or TRBV6-3 and TRBJ2-7, with 7 bases matching TRBD2. Trimming removed 6 bases from V and 4 bases from J; junction bases left unmatched: 15. Germline V gene sequence: CDR1 MNHEY, CDR2 SVGEGT. The CDR3 loop spans 16 amino acids. The CDR3 nucleotides are TGTGCCAGCAGCGACCCAGCGGGATGGTCCGAGTACGAGCAGTACTTC. This encodes CASSDPAGWSEYEQYF.

This clonotype was observed many times. The chain uses TRBV5-6 and TRBJ1-1; a weak D match, TRBD1 (5 bases). Germline values: CDR1 SGHDT, CDR2 YYEEEE. With 4 bases removed from V and 10 bases from J, the gap between germline ends came to 11 bases. This CDR3 is built from 11 residues. CDR3: CASSRGVGAFF. CDR3 sequence (DNA): TGTGCCAGCAGCAGGGGAGTAGGAGCTTTCTTT.

The rearrangement links TRBV9 to TRBJ2-5; weak D call: TRBD2 (6 bases). V shed 3 bases and J shed 1 base, with 16 bases lying between them. Germline CDR1 SGDLS, CDR2 YYNGEE. The CDR3 is 16 residues long. CDR3 in amino acids: CASSGGRGIPQETQYF. DNA of the CDR3: TGTGCCAGCAGCGGTGGACGGGGGATCCCCCAAGAGACCCAGTACTTC.

This clonotype was counted at least ten times. The chain recombines TRBV15 with TRBJ2-1; the match to TRBD2 covers 11 bases. V lost 0 bases and J lost 7; bases outside the gene matches: 2. Germline V gene lookup returns CDR1 LNHNV and CDR2 YYDKDF (reference sequence). The CDR3 runs to 15 residues. CDR3 bases: TGTGCCACCAGCAGAGAGGGACTAGCGGCGAATGAGCAGTTCTTC. It is translated as CATSREGLAANEQFF.

This clonotype came up a few times. The chain couples TRBV4-2 to TRBJ2-7; TRBD2 aligns across 12 bases. Per germline, CDR1 LGHNA and CDR2 YNFKEQ. The CDR3 is 16 amino acids. With 4 bases clipped from V and 4 bases from J, the junction kept 8 bases outside the gene matches. The chain's CDR3 is CASSLTLAGGSYEQYF. The CDR3 region has the DNA TGTGCCAGCAGCCTTACCCTAGCGGGAGGGTCTTACGAGCAGTACTTC.

This clonotype was observed a handful of times. This chain uses TRBV5-4 with TRBJ2-1; 11 bases are shared with TRBD2. CDR3 size: 15 residues. The germline gives CDR1 SGHNT, CDR2 YYREEE (reference sequence). After removal of 1 base from V and 8 bases from J, the junction contained 5 bases not matched to a gene. CDR3 sequence: CASSLRSSGRHEQFF. DNA of the CDR3: TGTGCCAGCAGCTTGCGGTCTAGCGGGAGGCATGAGCAGTTCTTC.

This clonotype was detected many times. The chain couples TRBV15 to TRBJ2-1; no definite D call. Trimming pared 0 bases from V and 4 bases from J, leaving 4 bases between. The CDR3 covers 13 residues. Germline assignment: CDR1 LNHNV and CDR2 YYDKDF (reference sequence). In DNA form, the CDR3 reads TGTGCCACCAGCAGAGAAATGTACAATGAGCAGTTCTTC. It encodes CATSREMYNEQFF.

This clonotype was seen ten or more times. The chain recombines TRBV2 with TRBJ2-5; D is unresolved. CDR1 and CDR2 from the germline V gene are SNHLY and FYNNEI. Trimming took off 2 bases at V and 0 bases at J, with 10 bases between the two ends. The CDR3 runs to 15 residues. CDR3 loop: CASSEQTRYQETQYF. The CDR3 nucleotides read TGTGCCAGCAGTGAACAGACACGGTACCAAGAGACCCAGTACTTC.

There are many counts of this clonotype. V and J are TRBV3-1 and TRBJ1-1, with D possibly matching TRBD1 (6 bases). The CDR3 extends over 14 amino acids. CDR1 is LGHDT, CDR2 YNNKEL, per germline (reference sequence). V dropped 0 bases and J dropped 5 bases, with 10 bases sitting between them. In nucleotides, the CDR3 is TGTGCCAGCAGCCAAGACAGGGGAGGAACTGAAGCTTTCTTT. Amino acids: CASSQDRGGTEAFF.

This chain's CDR3 is CASSQDGDYAYEQYF. The CDR3 DNA reads as TGTGCCAGCAGCCAAGACGGGGACTACGCCTACGAGCAGTACTTC. This chain joins TRBV4-2 and TRBJ2-7, with TRBD2 matching over 7 bases. Trimming removed 0 bases from V and 2 bases from J; junction bases left unmatched: 4. The CDR3 spans 15 residues. Germline values: CDR1 LGHNA, CDR2 YNFKEQ.

This clonotype was counted many times. This chain connects TRBV7-2 to TRBJ2-6, with D hard to call. V lost 3 bases, J lost 3 bases, and 3 bases lay in between. The CDR3 has 13 amino acids. In germline, CDR1 is SGHTA, CDR2 FQGNSA. CDR3 sequence reads: CASSLVGANVLTF. CDR3 in DNA: TGTGCCAGCAGCTTGGTTGGGGCCAACGTCCTGACTTTC.

This clonotype was recorded many times. The gene calls are TRBV27 and TRBJ2-3; perhaps TRBD2 as D (6 bases). Germline CDR1 MNHEY, CDR2 SMNVEV (reference sequence). The germline V and J ends were trimmed by 6 bases and 0 bases, with 13 bases remaining between them. This CDR3 is built from 15 residues. The DNA of the CDR3 is TGTGCCAGCAGGAGCCTAGCGACAAGCACAGATACGCAGTATTTT. This translates into CASRSLATSTDTQYF.

The rearrangement joins TRBV5-1 to TRBJ1-2; 7 positions match TRBD1. Germline CDR1 reads SGHRS; CDR2 reads YFSETQ. Losses at the gene ends were 4 bases for V and 0 bases for J; bases not matched to a gene: 3. The CDR3 contains 14 residues. The CDR3, as DNA: TGCGCCAGCAGCGATGGGACAGCTAACTATGGCTACACCTTC. It yields the protein CASSDGTANYGYTF.

Turning to this clonotype: Since a much larger clone is just one base distant, this may be a read error. The rearrangement links TRBV11-2 to TRBJ2-1, with TRBD1 matching over 9 bases. The CDR3 contains 17 residues. Germline V lookup: CDR1 SGHAT, CDR2 FQNNGV. CDR3 residues: CAGSARPGQGTYNEQFF. As DNA, the CDR3 is TGTGCCGGCAGCGCCCGCCCGGGACAGGGTACATACAATGAGCAGTTCTTC.

In this sample, this clonotype turned up many times. The rearrangement joins TRBV7-2 to TRBJ2-4; TRBD1 aligns across 11 bases. In germline, CDR1 is SGHTA, CDR2 FQGNSA. This CDR3 has 14 amino acids. J was trimmed by 8 bases and V by 5 bases; bases with no gene match: 5. The CDR3 protein is CASSEGQGVDIQYF. Here the CDR3 DNA reads TGTGCCAGCAGCGAGGGACAGGGGGTCGACATTCAGTACTTC.

This clonotype has a count of ten or more. The chain is built from TRBV28 and TRBJ2-7; perhaps D is TRBD1 or TRBD2 (5 bases each). This CDR3 region has 14 residues. Trimming pared 6 bases from V and 2 bases from J, leaving 14 bases between. Germline V CDR1 and CDR2: MDHEN, SYDVKM. CDR3 DNA sequence: TGTGCCAGCAGGCTAACGGGACCCGCCTACGAGCAGTACTTC. This sequence encodes CASRLTGPAYEQYF.

The V and J genes are TRBV13 and TRBJ2-7; D might be TRBD2 (6 bases). Trimming stripped 2 bases from V and 7 bases from J, with 12 bases between. This CDR3 has 13 residues. Germline loops: CDR1 PRHDT, CDR2 FYEKMQ (reference sequence). CDR3: CASSLPPRGEQYF. The CDR3 coding sequence is TGTGCCAGCAGCTTACCCCCCCGGGGGGAGCAGTACTTC. Full variable domain (missing parts from reference TRBV13 and TRBJ2-7): AAGVIQSPRHLIKEKRETATLKCYPIPRHDTVYWYQQGPGQDPQFLISFYEKMQSDKGSIPDRFSAQQFSDYHSELNMSSLELGDSALYFCASSLPPRGEQYFGPGTRLTVT.

This clonotype was counted ten times or more. A junction boundary mismatches the germline segment, possibly from a read error. CDR3 nucleotide sequence: TGTGCCAGCAGTGATACCTTCGACAGGGAGTTC. Translated: CASSDTFDREF. The chain employs TRBV7-2 and TRBJ2-7, with 7 bases that match TRBD1. This CDR3 has 11 residues. The germline V gene has CDR1 SGHTA and CDR2 FQGNSA.